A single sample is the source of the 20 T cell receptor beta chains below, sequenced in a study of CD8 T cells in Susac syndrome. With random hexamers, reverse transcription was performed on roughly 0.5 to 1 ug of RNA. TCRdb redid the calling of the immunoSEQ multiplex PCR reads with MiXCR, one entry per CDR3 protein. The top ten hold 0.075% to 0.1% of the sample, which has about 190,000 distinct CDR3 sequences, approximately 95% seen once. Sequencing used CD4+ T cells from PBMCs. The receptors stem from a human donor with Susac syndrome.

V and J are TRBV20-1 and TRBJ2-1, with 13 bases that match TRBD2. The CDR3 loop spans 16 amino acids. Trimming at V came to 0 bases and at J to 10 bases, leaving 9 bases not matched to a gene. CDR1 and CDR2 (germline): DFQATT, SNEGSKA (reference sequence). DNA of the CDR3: TGCAGTGCTAGAGATGCGGGACTAGCGGGGCAGGGAGAGCAGTTCTTC. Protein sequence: CSARDAGLAGQGEQFF.

Written as DNA, the CDR3 is TGCAGTGCGGCTCCTCCGAGTTACGAGCAGTACTTC. It is translated as CSAAPPSYEQYF. The rearrangement joins TRBV20-1 to TRBJ2-7, with D hard to call. CDR1 and CDR2 from the germline V gene are DFQATT and SNEGSKA (reference sequence). The CDR3 totals 12 residues. Trimming took 6 bases from V and 4 from J, leaving 13 bases between them.

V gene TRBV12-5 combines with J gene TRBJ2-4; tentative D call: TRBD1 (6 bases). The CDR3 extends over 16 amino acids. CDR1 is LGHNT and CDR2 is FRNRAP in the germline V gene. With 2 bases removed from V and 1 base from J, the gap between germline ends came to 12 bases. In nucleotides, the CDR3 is TGTGCTAGTGGTTTGAGGGCAGGGGCGGCCAAAAACATTCAGTACTTC. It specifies CASGLRAGAAKNIQYF.

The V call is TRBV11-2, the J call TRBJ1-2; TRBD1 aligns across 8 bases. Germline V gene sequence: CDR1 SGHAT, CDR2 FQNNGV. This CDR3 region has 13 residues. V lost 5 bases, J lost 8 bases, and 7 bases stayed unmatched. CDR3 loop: CASSPDRDRGYTF. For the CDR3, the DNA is TGTGCCAGCAGCCCGGACAGGGATAGGGGCTACACCTTC.

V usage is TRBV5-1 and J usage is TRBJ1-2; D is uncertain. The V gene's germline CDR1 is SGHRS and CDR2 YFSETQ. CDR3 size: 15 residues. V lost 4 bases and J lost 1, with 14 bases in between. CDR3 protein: CASSPGGQINYGYTF. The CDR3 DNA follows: TGCGCCAGCAGCCCCGGTGGGCAGATTAACTATGGCTACACCTTC.

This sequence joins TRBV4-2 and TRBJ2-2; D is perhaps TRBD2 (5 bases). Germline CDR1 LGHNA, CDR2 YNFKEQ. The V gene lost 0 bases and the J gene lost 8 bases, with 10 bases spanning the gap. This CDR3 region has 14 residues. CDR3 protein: CASSQDFGEGELFF. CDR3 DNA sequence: TGTGCCAGCAGCCAAGATTTCGGGGAAGGGGAGCTGTTTTTT.

DNA of the CDR3: TGCAGCGTCAAGGTCAGAGACGCCGGGGAGCTGTTTTTT. It encodes CSVKVRDAGELFF. The chain couples TRBV29-1 to TRBJ2-2; unclear D gene. Germline assignment: CDR1 SQVTM and CDR2 ANQGSEA. The CDR3 is 13 residues long. V was cut by 6 bases and J by 6 bases, with 14 bases left in between.

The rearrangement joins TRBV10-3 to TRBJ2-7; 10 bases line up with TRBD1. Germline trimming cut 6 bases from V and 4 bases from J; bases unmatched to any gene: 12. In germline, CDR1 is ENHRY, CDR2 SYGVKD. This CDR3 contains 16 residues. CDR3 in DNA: TGTGCCATCAGCTTAAGCCGGGACAGGGGACTTTACGAGCAGTACTTC. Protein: CAISLSRDRGLYEQYF.

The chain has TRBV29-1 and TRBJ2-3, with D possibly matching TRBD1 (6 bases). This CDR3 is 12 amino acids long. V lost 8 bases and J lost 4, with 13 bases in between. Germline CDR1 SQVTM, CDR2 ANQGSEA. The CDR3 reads CSTREGADTQYF. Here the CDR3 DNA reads TGCAGCACCCGTGAGGGGGCAGATACGCAGTATTTT.

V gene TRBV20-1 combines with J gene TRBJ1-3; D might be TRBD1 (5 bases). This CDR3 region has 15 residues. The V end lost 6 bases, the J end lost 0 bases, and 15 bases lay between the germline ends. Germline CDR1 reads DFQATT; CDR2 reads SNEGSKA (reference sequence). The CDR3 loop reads CSARGPGTSGNTIYF. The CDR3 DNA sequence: TGCAGTGCCCGGGGACCAGGGACCTCTGGAAACACCATATATTTT.

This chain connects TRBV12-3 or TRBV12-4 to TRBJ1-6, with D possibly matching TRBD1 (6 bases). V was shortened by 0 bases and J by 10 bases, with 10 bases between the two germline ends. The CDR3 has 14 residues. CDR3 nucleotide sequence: TGTGCCAGCAGTTTAGCGGGGGCCGGGTCACCCCTCCACTTT. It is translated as CASSLAGAGSPLHF.

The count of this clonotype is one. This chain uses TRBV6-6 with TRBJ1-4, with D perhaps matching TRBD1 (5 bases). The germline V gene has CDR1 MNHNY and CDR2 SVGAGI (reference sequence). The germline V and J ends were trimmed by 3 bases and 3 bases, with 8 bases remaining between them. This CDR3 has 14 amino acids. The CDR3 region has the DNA TGTGCCAGCAGTTATAGGGGCGCTAATGAAAAACTGTTTTTT. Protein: CASSYRGANEKLFF.

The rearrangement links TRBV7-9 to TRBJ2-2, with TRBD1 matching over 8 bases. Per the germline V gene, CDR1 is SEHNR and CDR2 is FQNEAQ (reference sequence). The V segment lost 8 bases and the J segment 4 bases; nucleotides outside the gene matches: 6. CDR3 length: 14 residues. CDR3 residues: CASSAGGSTGELFF. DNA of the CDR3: TGTGCCAGCTCGGCAGGGGGCTCCACCGGGGAGCTGTTTTTT.

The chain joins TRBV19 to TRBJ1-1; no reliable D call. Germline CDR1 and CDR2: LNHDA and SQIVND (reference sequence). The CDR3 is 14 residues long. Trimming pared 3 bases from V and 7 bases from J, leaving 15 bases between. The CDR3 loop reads CASSIERQAHEAFF. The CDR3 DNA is TGTGCCAGTAGTATCGAGAGGCAGGCCCATGAAGCTTTCTTT.

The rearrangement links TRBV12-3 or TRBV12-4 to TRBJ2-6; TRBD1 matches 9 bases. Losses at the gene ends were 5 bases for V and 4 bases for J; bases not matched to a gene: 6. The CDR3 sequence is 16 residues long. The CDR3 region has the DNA TGTGCCAGCAGTCCCAACAGGGGGCACGGGGCCAACGTCCTGACTTTC. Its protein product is CASSPNRGHGANVLTF.

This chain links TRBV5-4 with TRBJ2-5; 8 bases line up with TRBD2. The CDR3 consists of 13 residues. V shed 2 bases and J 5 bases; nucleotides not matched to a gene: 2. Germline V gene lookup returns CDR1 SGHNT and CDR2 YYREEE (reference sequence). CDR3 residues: CASSLGGGETQYF. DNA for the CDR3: TGTGCCAGCAGCTTAGGCGGGGGGGAGACCCAGTACTTC. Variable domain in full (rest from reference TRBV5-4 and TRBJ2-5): ETGVTQSPTHLIKTRGQQVTLRCSSQSGHNTVSWYQQALGQGPQFIFQYYREEENGRGNFPPRFSGLQFPNYSSELNVNALELDDSALYLCASSLGGGETQYFGPGTRLLVL.

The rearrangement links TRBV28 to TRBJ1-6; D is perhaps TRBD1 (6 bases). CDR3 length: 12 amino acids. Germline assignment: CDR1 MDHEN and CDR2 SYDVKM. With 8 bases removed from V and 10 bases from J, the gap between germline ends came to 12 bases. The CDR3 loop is CASPRGESPLHF. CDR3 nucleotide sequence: TGTGCCAGCCCCAGGGGTGAGTCACCCCTCCACTTT.

The CDR3 region is CASGPGLAGRETQYF. CDR3 nucleotide sequence: TGTGCCAGCGGACCGGGACTAGCGGGAAGGGAGACCCAGTACTTC. The chain combines TRBV7-8 with TRBJ2-5; 13 nucleotides match TRBD2. The J segment lost 5 bases and the V segment lost 8 bases, leaving 8 bases of the junction unmatched. This CDR3 region has 15 residues. CDR1 is SGHVS, CDR2 FQNEAQ, per germline.

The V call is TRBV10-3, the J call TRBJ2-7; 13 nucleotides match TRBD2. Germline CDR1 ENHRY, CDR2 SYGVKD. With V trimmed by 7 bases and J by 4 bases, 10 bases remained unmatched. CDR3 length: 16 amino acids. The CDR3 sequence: CAITGLGTSGAYEQYF. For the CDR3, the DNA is TGTGCCATCACTGGCCTTGGGACTAGCGGGGCATACGAGCAGTACTTC.

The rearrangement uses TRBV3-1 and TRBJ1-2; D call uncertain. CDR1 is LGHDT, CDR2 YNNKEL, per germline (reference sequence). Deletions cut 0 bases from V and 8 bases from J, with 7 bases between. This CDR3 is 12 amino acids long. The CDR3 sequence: CASSQDLRGYTF. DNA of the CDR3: TGTGCCAGCAGCCAAGATCTGAGGGGCTACACCTTC.